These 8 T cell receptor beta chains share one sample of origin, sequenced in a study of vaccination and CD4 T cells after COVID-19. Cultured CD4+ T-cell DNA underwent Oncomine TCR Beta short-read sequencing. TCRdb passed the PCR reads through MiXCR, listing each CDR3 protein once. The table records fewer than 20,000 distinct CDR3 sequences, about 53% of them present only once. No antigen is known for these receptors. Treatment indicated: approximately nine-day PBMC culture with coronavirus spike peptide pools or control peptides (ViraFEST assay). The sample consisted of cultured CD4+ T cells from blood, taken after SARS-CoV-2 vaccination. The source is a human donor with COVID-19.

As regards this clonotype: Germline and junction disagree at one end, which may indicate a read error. The CDR3, as DNA: TGCGCCATTCTAACAGGAGGGGACTCCTACGAGCAGTACTTC. This translates into CAILTGGDSYEQYF. The chain has TRBV19 and TRBJ2-7, with D possibly TRBD2 on 6 matching bases. The germline V gene encodes CDR1 LNHDA and CDR2 SQIVND (reference sequence). The CDR3 has 14 residues.

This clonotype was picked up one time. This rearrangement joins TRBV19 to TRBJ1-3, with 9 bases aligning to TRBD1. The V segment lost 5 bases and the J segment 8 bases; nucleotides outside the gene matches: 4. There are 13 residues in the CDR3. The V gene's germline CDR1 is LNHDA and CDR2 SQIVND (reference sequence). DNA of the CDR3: TGTGCCAGTAGTCAGACAGGGGGAGACACCATATATTTT. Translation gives CASSQTGGDTIYF. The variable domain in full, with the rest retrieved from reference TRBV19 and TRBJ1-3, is DGGITQSPKYLFRKEGQNVTLSCEQNLNHDAMYWYRQDPGQGLRLIYYSQIVNDFQKGDIAEGYSVSREKKESFPLTVTSAQKNPTAFYLCASSQTGGDTIYFGEGSWLTVV.

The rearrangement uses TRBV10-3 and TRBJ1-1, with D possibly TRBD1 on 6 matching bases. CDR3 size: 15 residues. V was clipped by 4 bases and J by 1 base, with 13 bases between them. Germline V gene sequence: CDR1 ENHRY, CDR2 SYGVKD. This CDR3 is CAISVGGVGNTEAFF. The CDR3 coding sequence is TGTGCCATCAGTGTTGGGGGCGTGGGGAACACTGAAGCTTTCTTT.

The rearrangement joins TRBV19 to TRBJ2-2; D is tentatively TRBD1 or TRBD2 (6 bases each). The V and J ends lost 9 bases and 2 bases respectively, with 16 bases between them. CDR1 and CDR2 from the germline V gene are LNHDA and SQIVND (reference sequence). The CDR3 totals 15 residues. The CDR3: CASLRGDLNTGELFF. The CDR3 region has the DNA TGTGCCAGCCTGAGGGGGGACCTTAACACCGGGGAGCTGTTTTTT.

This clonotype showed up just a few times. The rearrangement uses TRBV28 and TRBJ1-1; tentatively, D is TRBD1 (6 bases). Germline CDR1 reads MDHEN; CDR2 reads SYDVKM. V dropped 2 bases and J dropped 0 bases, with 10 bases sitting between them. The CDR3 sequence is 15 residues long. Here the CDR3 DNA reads TGTGCCAGCAGTTTAATTCGGGGGCTGAACACTGAAGCTTTCTTT. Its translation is CASSLIRGLNTEAFF.

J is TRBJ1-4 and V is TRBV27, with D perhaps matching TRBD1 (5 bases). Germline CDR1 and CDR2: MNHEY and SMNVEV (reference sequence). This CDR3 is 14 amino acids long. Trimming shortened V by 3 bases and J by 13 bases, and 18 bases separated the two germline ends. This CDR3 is CASSLGGLGPRLFF. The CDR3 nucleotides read TGTGCCAGCAGTTTGGGGGGGTTAGGGCCTAGACTGTTTTTT.

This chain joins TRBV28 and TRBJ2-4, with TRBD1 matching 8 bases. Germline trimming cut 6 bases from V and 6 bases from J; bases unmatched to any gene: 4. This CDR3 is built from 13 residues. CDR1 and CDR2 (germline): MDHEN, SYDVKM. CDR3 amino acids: CASRAQGVNIQYF. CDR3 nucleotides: TGTGCCAGCAGGGCACAGGGGGTAAACATTCAGTACTTC. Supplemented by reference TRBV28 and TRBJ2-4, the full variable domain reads DVKVTQSSRYLVKRTGEKVFLECVQDMDHENMFWYRQDPGLGLRLIYFSYDVKMKEKGDIPEGYSVSREKKERFSLILESASTNQTSMYLCASRAQGVNIQYFGAGTRLSVL.

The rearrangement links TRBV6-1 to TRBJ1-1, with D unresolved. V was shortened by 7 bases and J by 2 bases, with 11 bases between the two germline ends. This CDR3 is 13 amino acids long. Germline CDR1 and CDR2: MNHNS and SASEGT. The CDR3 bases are TGTGCCAGCATACCTAGAGCAAACACTGAAGCTTTCTTT. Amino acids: CASIPRANTEAFF.